The sequence of this T cell receptor (beta chain) was determined in a study of human T cells and chemical hapten exposure (dated by TCRdb to about 2021). As for the study more broadly: Libraries were pooled for sequencing, and variation in per-sample TCR yields was attributed mainly to small differences in library volumes within the pool. The study tracked peripheral blood TCR repertoire changes in vivo during primary and secondary sensitization to the hapten diphenylcyclopropenone (DPC) in alopecia patients. Each blood RNA sample was used to sequence both TCR alpha and TCR beta chains.

The sample's time point label, in plain terms: healthy volunteer bleed at 2 weeks. Unfractionated whole blood was collected in Tempus Blood RNA tubes, and total RNA was extracted from that blood. About five healthy volunteers served as TCR sequencing controls and were bled at day 0, 2 weeks and 6 weeks. General findings and caveats noted by the study authors: Repeated subsampling changed both the strength of the expansion versus patch-test correlation and the threshold at which the correlation became significant. DPC sensitization did not change how many TCRs were above 1 in 1000 frequency, and no evidence was found of alterations in global repertoire structure.

Library method: RACE. The instrument given in TCRdb is NextSeq 500. Library preparation attached unique molecular identifiers to individual cDNA molecules for quantitative, reproducible TCR counting. On the authors' methods: The median number of TCRs per sample was 95,638, ranging from roughly 20,000 to 700,000. V, J and CDR3 annotation of the TCR reads was performed with the Decombinator software suite. To make PS versus PT1 abundance plots, every sample was subsampled to the same number of TCRs (28,000). TCRs were defined as expanded if absent before sensitization and observed at least eight times at the 2-week time point. TCRdb applied fastp at Q25 and MiXCR to the public reads, then kept only in-frame beta chains. Rows with one shared CDR3 protein collapse into an entry with the most common genes and DNA. These V and J calls derive from TCRdb rather than the authors' analysis. Across this sample there are roughly 130,000 distinct CDR3 sequences, with approximately 10% seen only once. The ten top clones hold around 1.9% of the sample.

This clonotype was observed at least ten times. Its specific antigen is unknown. There are no base qualities to consult, and no much larger clone falls within one base. V is pruned by 5 bases and J by 7 bases, leaving 2 bases of the junction without a gene match. Taken from cysteine to phenylalanine, the CDR3 has 11 residues. Only the CDR3 region is kept as DNA, spanning 33 bases read in frame from base 1. CDR1 and CDR2 are drawn from the germline V gene (reference sequence): DFQATT, SNEGSKA. The sequence is built from TRBV20-1 and TRBJ2-1; 7 nucleotides in the junction match TRBD2. The specimen was whole blood. The TCR sequence derives from a male donor in good health. Some clones in this sample may be carry-over from other donors' samples. The DNA sequence is as follows: TGCAGTGCTTTTAGCGGGAATGAGCAGTTCTTC. Its translation is CSAFSGNEQFF.